This record concerns one T cell receptor (beta chain) sequence. This clone has more than one count but fewer than ten. What this receptor recognizes is not known. Base qualities are missing; no much larger clone stands one base away. Library preparation employed the immunoSEQ multiplex PCR assay. For the multiplex PCR, a mixture combining 60 forward primers for TCR Vbeta segments and 13 reverse primers for TCR Jbeta segments was used. The CDR3 region of rearranged TCR beta genes was amplified from genomic DNA by a multiplex PCR assay. The amplified TCR beta libraries were sequenced on the Illumina HiSeq System as 87-base-pair reads. Turning to the authors' computational methods: A later analysis counted 65 million to 90 million unique TCR beta chains across the 700 or so repertoires, and some 11 million of these chains were shared by at least two donors. To remove PCR and sequencing errors, raw reads were error-corrected and collapsed into unique sequences using a nearest-neighbor algorithm that merged closely related sequences. To assign V, D and J gene segments, CDR3 sequences were aligned to IMGT reference sequences. For a sequence to be retained, at least a six-nucleotide match to both a V gene segment and a J gene segment was required. A rearrangement was called productive if the CDR3 had no stop codons and remained in frame with V and J, and every other rearrangement was called non-productive. CDR3 was defined according to IMGT convention as the region running from the second conserved V-encoded cysteine to the conserved J-encoded phenylalanine. The earlier analysis of fewer than 750 of the donors excluded sequences that lacked an unambiguous match to a single V gene segment. An earlier analysis of 587 of the donors classified V segments as functional when productive rearrangements were above 56.7% and as segregating when the standard deviation between donors was above 5%. A statistical classification framework was built to diagnose cytomegalovirus status from the catalog of TCR beta chain sequences. V and J gene assignment, in a later analysis, came from comparing TCR nucleotide sequences with IMGT/GENE-DB human TR gene sequences. In a later analysis, CDR3 sequences and most-parsimonious VDJ recombination scenarios were assigned using the TCRdist pipeline. A later analysis defined each TCR beta chain by its CDR3 amino acid sequence plus V-gene family, and excluded reads lacking a unique V-gene family. As a way to deal with suspected cross-contamination and a sequencing artifact, a later analysis dropped nearly 600 nucleotide sequences that were highly shared and had low generation probability. For each public chain, a later analysis derived a clonal expansion index from normalized ranks of inferred template counts within each repertoire. Generation probabilities in a later analysis came from a VDJ recombination model fitted to out-of-frame rearrangements, and those results were checked against IGoR. In a later analysis, TCR-TCR, TCR-HLA and TCR-CMV co-occurrence was scored with hypergeometric tests, and a repertoire-size bias correction was applied to TCR pairs. In a later analysis, false discovery rates were estimated by permuting HLA or CMV assignments 20 times. In a later analysis, co-occurring TCRs were grouped with DBSCAN, and TCRdist sequence similarity was added when clustering was performed within HLA-allele-positive subsets. Repertoires with fewer than 30,000 or more than 120,000 public chains were left out of co-occurrence clustering, as were about five repertoires with anomalous nucleotide sharing. The clones in this table, taken by TCRdb from immuneACCESS, are in-frame only. Not every clone is retained; where verified, under half of the shortfall comes from an unresolved V gene, and the cause of the rest is unknown. V and J calls and clone size come straight from that table; D and trimming were deduced from the DNA. This sample lists around 160,000 clones; 75% to 90% were detected once. About 9.3% of the sample rests with the top ten.

The cysteine opens and the phenylalanine closes a CDR3 of 14 amino acids. The DNA shown is the 42-base CDR3, in frame from base 1. CDR1 is given as LNHDA and CDR2 as SQIVND, both from the germline V gene (reference sequence). Between the V and J ends, shortened by 3 bases and 3 bases respectively, the junction contains 12 bases. This entry belongs to a study of cytomegalovirus exposure and HLA in healthy donors (dated by TCRdb to between 2016 and 2019). With regard to the full study: In an earlier analysis of 450 to 750 of the donors, about 270 Gb of sequence data and just under 120 million unique TCR beta sequences from about 179 million T cells were reported. Approximately 300 gigabases of sequencing data and 70 million to 85 million unique TCR sequences were included in an early release covering around 650 HLA-typed donors. Among the roughly 400 genotyped donors, approximately 76% belonged to the genetic ancestry cluster associated with self-reported Caucasian donors. The study aimed to test whether cataloging public T cell receptors could reveal signatures of past pathogen exposure. The T cell repertoires of about 700 subjects were profiled by immunosequencing and related to cytomegalovirus serostatus. In addition to the first cohort of roughly 670 subjects, a separate validation cohort of approximately 130 different subjects was used. The study combined high-throughput TCR immunosequencing, statistical association of individual TCRs with disease status, and machine learning to predict cytomegalovirus infection status. In a later analysis, previously published TCR beta repertoires from 666 donors were re-analyzed and high-resolution HLA genotyping was added so that TCR occurrence patterns could be studied. Rather than using new phenotypic data, the later analysis identified candidate immune exposures from TCR beta sequences and from how often those sequences occurred across donors. An earlier analysis of around 540 of the donors applied high-throughput TCR beta sequencing to assess whether each TCR beta V gene segment acted as functional or pseudogenic. Donor age, sex, ethnicity and CMV serostatus were compiled alongside the repertoire data. In a later genetic analysis, genome-wide SNP genotypes for about 55% of the roughly 700 donors were used, and that subset was treated as a discovery cohort. Every discovery cohort repertoire had been produced on one sequencing platform. HLA typing included class I and class II loci at four-digit resolution. The number of typed donors differed by locus: about 629-630 for A, B, C, DRB1 and DQB1; approximately 520 for DQA1; approximately 610 for DPA1; and around 490 for DPB1. Five DR-DQ haplotypes were handled as single units for association and clustering because linkage in the cohort was strong. On average, 235,054 unique TCR beta nucleotide sequences were sequenced per donor among fewer than 500 genotyped donors of the cohort, with roughly 18% of those sequences being non-productive.

Here is what the overall study found, with its caveats: Cytomegalovirus status was reported to be diagnosed by the classifier with high specificity and sensitivity in both the original and validation cohorts. In a later genetic analysis, fewer N-insertions in productive TCRs were reported among donors in an Asian-associated ancestry cluster than the 666-donor mean. Because counts were too low, seventeen rarely observed V segments, including chromosome 9 orphons, were left out of the earlier analysis of 587 of the donors. A later genetic analysis associated a missense DCLRE1C variant with V-gene and J-gene trimming of TCR beta chains, and an independent cohort replicated the association. A further reported finding was that TCR beta sequences accurately predicted the HLA-A and HLA-B alleles for most subjects in the first cohort. HLA typing was unavailable for some donors at each locus, so association tests used only the typed subset. A cluster of highly shared sequence variants was judged likely to represent a technical artifact of the sequencing pipeline. Roughly uniform sequencing depth across donors was assumed in presence/absence analyses, although this assumption may not hold. The cohort was sequenced for TCR beta chains only, and without alpha or paired-chain data the features that could be detected were limited. The authors suggested that the approach could potentially be extended to other disease states and immunological phenotypes. CMV serostatus was the only immune exposure information available for the cohort. In a later analysis, most CMV-associated TCR beta chains were found to appear HLA-restricted, with HLA associations seemingly driven largely by CMV exposure. In a later analysis, HLA-associated TCR beta chains showed more clonal expansion and lower generation probabilities than non-associated chains that were equally common. Correlated functional status among segregating V segments might reflect linkage disequilibrium, but an unknown experimental factor could not be ruled out. In a later analysis, TCR association rates were found to vary across HLA loci, with the most associated TCRs seen for DRB1 alleles and the fewest for HLA-C alleles. An earlier analysis of approximately 570 of the donors showed that most TCR beta V segments appeared in productive rearrangements either about 87% or about 30% of the time, which broadly matched IMGT annotations. A few of the identified cytomegalovirus-associated TCR beta chains were confirmed in vitro to be specific for cytomegalovirus antigens. In a later analysis, 15,000 to 20,000 TCR beta sequences were associated with specific HLA alleles at a false discovery rate of 0.05. The study listed approximately 160 TCR beta chains as associated with cytomegalovirus. The 87-base-pair reads could not distinguish some IMGT-functional V segments, including TRBV6-2 and TRBV6-3, so those segments were excluded. In a later analysis, several top co-occurrence clusters were reported to appear linked to parvovirus B19, influenza, CMV and Epstein-Barr virus. Most TCR sequences were seen in very few donors, while some public TCRs were found in many individuals. Assigning TCR associations to individual alleles was difficult when HLA alleles, especially DR and DQ, strongly co-occurred.

The cohort comprised 550 to 700 healthy bone marrow donors. At the time of sampling, every cohort member was nominally healthy, though immune exposures that went unrecorded were likely present. The donor was CMV seropositive and was included in the group of around 300 seropositive cohort members. A peripheral blood sample was collected from each donor, and TCR beta sequencing was performed on peripheral blood mononuclear cells. Genomic DNA was extracted from the blood cell samples with the Qiagen DNeasy Blood Extraction Kit. The TCR comes from a man aged 18 to 30 in good health and CMV-seropositive. The chain uses TRBV19 and TRBJ2-7, with the D gene call left open. Sequencing was performed on PBMCs. The CDR3 has the sequence CASSIGLADYEQYF. The nucleotides read TGTGCCAGTAGTATTGGCTTGGCCGACTACGAGCAGTACTTC.